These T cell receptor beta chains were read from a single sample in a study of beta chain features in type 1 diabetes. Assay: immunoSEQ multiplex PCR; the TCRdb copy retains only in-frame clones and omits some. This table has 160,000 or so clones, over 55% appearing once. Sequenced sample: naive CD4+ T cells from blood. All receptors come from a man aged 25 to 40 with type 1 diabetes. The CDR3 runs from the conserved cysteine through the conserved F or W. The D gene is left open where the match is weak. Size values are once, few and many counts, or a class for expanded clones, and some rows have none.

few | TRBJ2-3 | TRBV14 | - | CASSQDRFTQYF | TGTGCCAGCAGCCAAGATCGCTTTACGCAGTATTTT
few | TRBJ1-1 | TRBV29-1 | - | CSVVPRAEAFF | TGCAGCGTCGTTCCCCGGGCTGAAGCTTTCTTT
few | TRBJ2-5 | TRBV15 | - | CATNSGAQETQYF | TGTGCCACCAATTCGGGGGCGCAAGAGACCCAGTACTTC
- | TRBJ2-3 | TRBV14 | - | CASSKGGYRFGGHTQYF | TGTGCCAGCAGCAAAGGAGGTTACCGATTCGGTGGGCATACGCAGTATTTT
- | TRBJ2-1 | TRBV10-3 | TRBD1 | CAISVGTGRDEQFF | TGTGCCATCAGTGTGGGGACAGGGAGGGATGAGCAGTTCTTC
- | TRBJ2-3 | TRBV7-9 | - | CASSEDGDTQYF | TGTGCCAGCAGCGAGGACGGGGATACGCAGTATTTT
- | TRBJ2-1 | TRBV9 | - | CASSGIHEQFF | TGTGCCAGCAGCGGAATCCATGAGCAGTTCTTC
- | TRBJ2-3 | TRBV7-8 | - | CASSLARDTQYF | TGTGCCAGCAGCTTAGCTAGAGATACGCAGTATTTT
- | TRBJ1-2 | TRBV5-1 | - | CASSLDPQSYYGYTF | TGCGCCAGCAGCTTGGACCCGCAGTCTTATTATGGCTACACCTTC
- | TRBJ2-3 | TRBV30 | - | CAWSVQGDTQYF | TGTGCCTGGAGTGTACAGGGTGATACGCAGTATTTT
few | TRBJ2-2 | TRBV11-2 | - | CASSLASLMNTGELFF | TGTGCCAGCAGCTTAGCTTCCCTAATGAACACCGGGGAGCTGTTTTTT
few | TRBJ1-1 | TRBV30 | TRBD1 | CAWTRTGATEAFF | TGTGCCTGGACTCGGACAGGGGCCACTGAAGCTTTCTTT
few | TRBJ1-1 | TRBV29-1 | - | CSAWDTMNTEAFF | TGCAGCGCCTGGGACACCATGAACACTGAAGCTTTCTTT
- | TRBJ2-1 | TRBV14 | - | CASSQEEGGHNEQFF | TGTGCCAGCAGCCAAGAAGAGGGGGGCCACAATGAGCAGTTCTTC
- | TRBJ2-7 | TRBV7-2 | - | CASSLGPDPLYEQYF | TGTGCCAGCAGCTTAGGTCCAGACCCCTTGTACGAGCAGTACTTC
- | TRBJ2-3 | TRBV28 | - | CASSPPADTQYF | TGTGCCAGCAGTCCTCCAGCAGATACGCAGTATTTT
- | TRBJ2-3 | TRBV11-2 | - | CASSQLWLVSTDTQYF | TGTGCCAGCAGCCAGCTCTGGTTAGTGAGCACAGATACGCAGTATTTT